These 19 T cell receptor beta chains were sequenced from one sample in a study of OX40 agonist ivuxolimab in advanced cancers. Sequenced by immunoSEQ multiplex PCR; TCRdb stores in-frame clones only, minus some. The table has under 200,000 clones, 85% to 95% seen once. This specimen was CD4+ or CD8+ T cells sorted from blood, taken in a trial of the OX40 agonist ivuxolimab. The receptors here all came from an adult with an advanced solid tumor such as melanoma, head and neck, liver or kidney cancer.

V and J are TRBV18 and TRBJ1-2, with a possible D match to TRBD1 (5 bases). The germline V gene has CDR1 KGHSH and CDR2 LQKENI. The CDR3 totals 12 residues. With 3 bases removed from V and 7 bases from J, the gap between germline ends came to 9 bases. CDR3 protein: CASSPGQGGYTF. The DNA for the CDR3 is TGTGCCAGCTCACCGGGGCAGGGTGGCTACACCTTC.

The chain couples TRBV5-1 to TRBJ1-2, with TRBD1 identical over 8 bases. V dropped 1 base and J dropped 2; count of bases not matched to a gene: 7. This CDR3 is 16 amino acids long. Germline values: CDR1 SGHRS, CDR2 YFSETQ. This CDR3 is CASSLKGQGANYGYTF. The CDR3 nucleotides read TGCGCCAGCAGCTTGAAAGGGCAGGGGGCAAACTATGGCTACACCTTC. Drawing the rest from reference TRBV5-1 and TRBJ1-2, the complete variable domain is KAGVTQTPRYLIKTRGQQVTLSCSPISGHRSVSWYQQTPGQGLQFLFEYFSETQRNKGNFPGRFSGRQFSNSRSEMNVSTLELGDSALYLCASSLKGQGANYGYTFGSGTRLTVV.

The CDR3 spells CASLLQGFLEAFF. CDR3 coding DNA: TGTGCCAGCCTACTTCAGGGTTTTCTCGAAGCTTTCTTT. This chain joins TRBV2 and TRBJ1-1; possibly TRBD1 for D (5 bases). V was pared by 8 bases and J by 8 bases, with 18 bases between. This CDR3 contains 13 residues. The germline CDR1 and CDR2 sequences are SNHLY and FYNNEI.

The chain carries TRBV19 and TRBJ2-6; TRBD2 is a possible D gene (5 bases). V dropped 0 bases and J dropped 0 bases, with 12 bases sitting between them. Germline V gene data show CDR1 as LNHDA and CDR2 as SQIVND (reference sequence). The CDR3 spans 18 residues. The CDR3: CASSIDGGGNSGANVLTF. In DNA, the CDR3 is TGTGCCAGTAGTATAGATGGCGGAGGAAACTCTGGGGCCAACGTCCTGACTTTC. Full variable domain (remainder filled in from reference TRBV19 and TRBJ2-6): DGGITQSPKYLFRKEGQNVTLSCEQNLNHDAMYWYRQDPGQGLRLIYYSQIVNDFQKGDIAEGYSVSREKKESFPLTVTSAQKNPTAFYLCASSIDGGGNSGANVLTFGAGSRLTVL.

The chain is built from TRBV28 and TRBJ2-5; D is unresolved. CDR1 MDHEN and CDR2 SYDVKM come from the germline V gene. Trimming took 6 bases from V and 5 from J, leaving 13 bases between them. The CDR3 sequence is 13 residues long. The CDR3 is CASSTPVRETQYF. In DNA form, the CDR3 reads TGTGCCAGCAGCACGCCCGTAAGGGAGACCCAGTACTTC.

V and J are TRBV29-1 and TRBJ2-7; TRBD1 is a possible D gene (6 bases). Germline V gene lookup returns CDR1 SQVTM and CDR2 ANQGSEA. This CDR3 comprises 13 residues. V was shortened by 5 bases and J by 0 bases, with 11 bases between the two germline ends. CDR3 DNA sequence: TGCAGCGTTTGGACAGTCTACTCCTACGAGCAGTACTTC. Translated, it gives CSVWTVYSYEQYF.

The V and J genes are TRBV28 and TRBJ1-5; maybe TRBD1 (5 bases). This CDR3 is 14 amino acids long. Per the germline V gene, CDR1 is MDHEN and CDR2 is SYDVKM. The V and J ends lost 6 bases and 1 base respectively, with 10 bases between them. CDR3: CASSPGGSNQPQHF. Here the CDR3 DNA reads TGTGCCAGCAGCCCGGGGGGAAGCAATCAGCCCCAGCATTTT.

CDR3 sequence reads: CASSPRQGRAYEQYF. CDR3 DNA sequence: TGTGCCAGCAGCCCCCGCCAGGGACGTGCCTACGAGCAGTACTTC. This rearrangement joins TRBV7-2 to TRBJ2-7; TRBD1 or TRBD2 may be the D gene (5 bases each). V shed 5 bases and J shed 2 bases, with 16 bases lying between them. The germline CDR1 and CDR2 sequences are SGHTA and FQGNSA. The CDR3 is 15 residues long.

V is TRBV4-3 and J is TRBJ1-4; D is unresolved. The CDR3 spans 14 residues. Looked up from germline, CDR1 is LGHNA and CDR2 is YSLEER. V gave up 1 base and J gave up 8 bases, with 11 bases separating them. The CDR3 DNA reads TGCGCCAGCAGCCAAGTGTTGCAAGGGGAAAAACTGTTTTTT. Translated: CASSQVLQGEKLFF.

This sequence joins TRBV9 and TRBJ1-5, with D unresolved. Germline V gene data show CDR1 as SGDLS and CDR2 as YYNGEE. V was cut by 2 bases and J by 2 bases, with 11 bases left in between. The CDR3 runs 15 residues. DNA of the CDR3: TGTGCCAGCAGCGTTAGTGGGTCGGGCAATCAGCCCCAGCATTTT. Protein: CASSVSGSGNQPQHF.

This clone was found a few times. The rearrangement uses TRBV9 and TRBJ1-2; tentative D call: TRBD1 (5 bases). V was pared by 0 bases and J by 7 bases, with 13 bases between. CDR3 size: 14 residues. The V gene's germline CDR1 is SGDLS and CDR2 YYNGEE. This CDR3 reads CASSVAGRISGYTF. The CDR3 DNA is TGTGCCAGCAGCGTAGCAGGGCGAATAAGTGGCTACACCTTC.

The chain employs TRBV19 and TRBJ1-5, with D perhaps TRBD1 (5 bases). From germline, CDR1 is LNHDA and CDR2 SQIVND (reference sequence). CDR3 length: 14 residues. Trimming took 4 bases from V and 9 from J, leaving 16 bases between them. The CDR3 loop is CASSTDGQGMPQHF. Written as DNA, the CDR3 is TGTGCCAGTAGTACTGACGGGCAGGGTATGCCCCAGCATTTT.

In nucleotides, the CDR3 is TGTGCCAGCAGCTTAGCGGGGGGGCCCTCCTACGAGCAGTACTTC. As protein: CASSLAGGPSYEQYF. The rearrangement links TRBV11-3 to TRBJ2-7; TRBD2 agrees at 8 bases. CDR1 is SGHNT, CDR2 YENEEA, per germline. Trimming cost V 1 base and J 0 bases; bases outside gene matches: 2. The CDR3 loop spans 15 amino acids.

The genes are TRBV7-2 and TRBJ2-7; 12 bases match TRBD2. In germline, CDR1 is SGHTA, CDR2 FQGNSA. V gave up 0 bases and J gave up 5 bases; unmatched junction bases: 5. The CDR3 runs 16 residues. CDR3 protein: CASSLARLAGVDEQYF. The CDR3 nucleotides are TGTGCCAGCAGCTTAGCTCGACTAGCGGGAGTCGACGAGCAGTACTTC. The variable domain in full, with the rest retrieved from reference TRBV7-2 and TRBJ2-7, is GAGVSQSPSNKVTEKGKDVELRCDPISGHTALYWYRQSLGQGLEFLIYFQGNSAPDKSGLPSDRFSAERTGGSVSTLTIQRTQQEDSAVYLCASSLARLAGVDEQYFGPGTRLTVT.

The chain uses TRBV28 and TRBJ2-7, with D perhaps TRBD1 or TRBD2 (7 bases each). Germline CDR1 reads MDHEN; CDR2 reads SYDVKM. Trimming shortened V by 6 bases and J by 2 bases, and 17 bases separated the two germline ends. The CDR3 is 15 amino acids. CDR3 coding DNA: TGTGCCAGCAGACCGGGGGGACAGAGGACCTACGAGCAGTACTTC. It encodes CASRPGGQRTYEQYF. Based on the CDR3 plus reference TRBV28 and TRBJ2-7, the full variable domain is DVKVTQSSRYLVKRTGEKVFLECVQDMDHENMFWYRQDPGLGLRLIYFSYDVKMKEKGDIPEGYSVSREKKERFSLILESASTNQTSMYLCASRPGGQRTYEQYFGPGTRLTVT.

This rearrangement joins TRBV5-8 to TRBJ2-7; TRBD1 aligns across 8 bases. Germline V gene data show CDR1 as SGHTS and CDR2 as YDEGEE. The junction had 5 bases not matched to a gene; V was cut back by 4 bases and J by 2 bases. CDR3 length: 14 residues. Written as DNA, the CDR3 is TGTGCCAGCAGCACCGGACAGGGAACCTACGAGCAGTACTTC. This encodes CASSTGQGTYEQYF.

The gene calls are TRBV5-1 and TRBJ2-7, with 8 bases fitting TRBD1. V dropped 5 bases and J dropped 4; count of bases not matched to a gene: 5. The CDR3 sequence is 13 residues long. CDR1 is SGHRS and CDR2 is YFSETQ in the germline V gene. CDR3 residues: CASRIDRGYEQYF. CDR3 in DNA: TGCGCCAGCAGGATTGACAGGGGATACGAGCAGTACTTC.

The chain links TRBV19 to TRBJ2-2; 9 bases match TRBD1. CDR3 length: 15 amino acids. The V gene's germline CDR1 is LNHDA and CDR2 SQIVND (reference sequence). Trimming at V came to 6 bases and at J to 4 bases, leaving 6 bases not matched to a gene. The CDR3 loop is CASRPGTGSTGELFF. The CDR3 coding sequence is TGTGCCAGTAGGCCCGGGACAGGGAGCACCGGGGAGCTGTTTTTT.

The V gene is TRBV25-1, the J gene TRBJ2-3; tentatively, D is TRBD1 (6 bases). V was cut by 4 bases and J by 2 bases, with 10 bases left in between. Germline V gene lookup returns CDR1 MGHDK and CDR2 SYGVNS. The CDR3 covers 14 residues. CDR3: CASSGGHDTDTQYF. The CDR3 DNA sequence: TGTGCCAGCAGTGGGGGACACGACACAGATACGCAGTATTTT.